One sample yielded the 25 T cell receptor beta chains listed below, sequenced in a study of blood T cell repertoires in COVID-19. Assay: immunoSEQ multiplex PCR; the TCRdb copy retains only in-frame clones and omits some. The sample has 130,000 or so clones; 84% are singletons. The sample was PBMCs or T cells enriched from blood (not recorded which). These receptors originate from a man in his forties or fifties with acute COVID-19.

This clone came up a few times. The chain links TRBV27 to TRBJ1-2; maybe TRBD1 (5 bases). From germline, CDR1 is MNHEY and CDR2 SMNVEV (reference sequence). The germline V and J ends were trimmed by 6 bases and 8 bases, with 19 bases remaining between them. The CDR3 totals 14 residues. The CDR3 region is CASSAQGLLGGYTF. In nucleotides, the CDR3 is TGTGCCAGCAGCGCTCAGGGACTGCTCGGGGGCTACACCTTC.

The CDR3 sequence is CSASRGMDQPQHF. The CDR3 nucleotides are TGCAGTGCCAGTAGGGGGATGGATCAGCCCCAGCATTTT. The V gene is TRBV20-1, the J gene TRBJ1-5, with a tentative D call TRBD1 (6 bases). The CDR3 covers 13 residues. Trimming stripped 6 bases from V and 5 bases from J, with 14 bases between. CDR1 is DFQATT, CDR2 SNEGSKA, per germline (reference sequence).

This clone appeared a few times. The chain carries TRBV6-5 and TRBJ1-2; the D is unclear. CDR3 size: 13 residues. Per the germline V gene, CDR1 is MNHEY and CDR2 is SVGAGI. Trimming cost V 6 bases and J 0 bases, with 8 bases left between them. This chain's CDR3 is CASSTNTNYGYTF. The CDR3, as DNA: TGTGCCAGCAGCACAAATACTAACTATGGCTACACCTTC.

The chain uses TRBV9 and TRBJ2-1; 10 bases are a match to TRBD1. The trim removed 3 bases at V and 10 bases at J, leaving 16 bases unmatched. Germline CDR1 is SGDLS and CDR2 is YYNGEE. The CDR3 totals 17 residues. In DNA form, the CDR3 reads TGTGCCAGCAGCGGAGAACTGGGGGACAGGGGATTTGACGAGCAGTTCTTC. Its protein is CASSGELGDRGFDEQFF.

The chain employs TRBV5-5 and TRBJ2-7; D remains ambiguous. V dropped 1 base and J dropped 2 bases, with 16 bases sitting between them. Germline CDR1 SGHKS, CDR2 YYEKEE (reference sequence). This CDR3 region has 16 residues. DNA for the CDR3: TGTGCCAGCAGCTTGAGAATCAGTGACACGACCTACGAGCAGTACTTC. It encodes CASSLRISDTTYEQYF.

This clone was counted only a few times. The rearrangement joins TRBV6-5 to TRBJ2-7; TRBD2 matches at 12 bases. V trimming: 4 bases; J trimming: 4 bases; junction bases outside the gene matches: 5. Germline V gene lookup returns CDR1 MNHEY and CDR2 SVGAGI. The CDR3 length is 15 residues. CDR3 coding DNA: TGTGCCAGCAGTTGGACTAGCGGGGCTAAATACGAGCAGTACTTC. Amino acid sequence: CASSWTSGAKYEQYF.

This CDR3 is CASSGVGGQPRETQYF. The CDR3 bases are TGTGCCAGCAGCGGGGTTGGGGGACAGCCGAGGGAGACCCAGTACTTC. V and J are TRBV7-6 and TRBJ2-5; 7 positions match TRBD1. Germline-derived CDR1 and CDR2 are SGHVS and FNYEAQ. There are 16 residues in the CDR3. V dropped 5 bases and J dropped 5; count of bases not matched to a gene: 14.

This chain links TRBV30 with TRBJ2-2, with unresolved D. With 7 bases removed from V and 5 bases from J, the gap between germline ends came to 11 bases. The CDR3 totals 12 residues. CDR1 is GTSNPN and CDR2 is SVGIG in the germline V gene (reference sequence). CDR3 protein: CASPVRTGELFF. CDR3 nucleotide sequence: TGTGCCTCCCCGGTTCGGACCGGGGAGCTGTTTTTT. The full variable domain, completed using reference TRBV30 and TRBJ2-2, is SQTIHQWPATLVQPVGSPLSLECTVEGTSNPNLYWYRQAAGRGLQLLFYSVGIGQISSEVPQNLSASRPQDRQFILSSKKLLLSDSGFYLCASPVRTGELFFGEGSRLTVL.

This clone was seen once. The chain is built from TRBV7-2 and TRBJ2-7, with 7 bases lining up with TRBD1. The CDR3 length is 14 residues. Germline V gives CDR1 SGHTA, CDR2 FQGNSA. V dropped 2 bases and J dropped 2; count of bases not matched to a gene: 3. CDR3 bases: TGTGCCAGCAGCTTATGGACAGGAGCCTACGAGCAGTACTTC. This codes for CASSLWTGAYEQYF.

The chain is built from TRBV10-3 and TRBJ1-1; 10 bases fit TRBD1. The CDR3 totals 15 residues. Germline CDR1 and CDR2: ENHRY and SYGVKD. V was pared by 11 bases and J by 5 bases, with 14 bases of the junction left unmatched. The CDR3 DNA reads TGTGCCGTCTCTGTAGGGACAGGGGTTTTAACTGAAGCTTTCTTT. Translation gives CAVSVGTGVLTEAFF.

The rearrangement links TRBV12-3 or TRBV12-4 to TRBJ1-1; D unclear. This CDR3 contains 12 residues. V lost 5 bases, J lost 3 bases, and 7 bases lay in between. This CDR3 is CASSPHYTEAFF. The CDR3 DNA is TGTGCCAGCAGTCCCCACTACACTGAAGCTTTCTTT.

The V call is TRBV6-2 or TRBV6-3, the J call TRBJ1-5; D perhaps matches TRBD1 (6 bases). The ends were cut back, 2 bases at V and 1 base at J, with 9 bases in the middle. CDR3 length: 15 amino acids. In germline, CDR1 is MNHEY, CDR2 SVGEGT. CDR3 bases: TGTGCCAGCAGTTACACAGGGATGAGCAATCAGCCCCAGCATTTT. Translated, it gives CASSYTGMSNQPQHF.

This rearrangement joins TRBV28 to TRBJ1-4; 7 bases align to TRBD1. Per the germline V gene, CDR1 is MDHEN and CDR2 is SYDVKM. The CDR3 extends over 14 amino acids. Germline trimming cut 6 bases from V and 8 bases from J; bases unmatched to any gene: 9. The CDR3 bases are TGTGCCAGCAGACCGACAGGGCGGGGAGAAAAACTGTTTTTT. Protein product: CASRPTGRGEKLFF.

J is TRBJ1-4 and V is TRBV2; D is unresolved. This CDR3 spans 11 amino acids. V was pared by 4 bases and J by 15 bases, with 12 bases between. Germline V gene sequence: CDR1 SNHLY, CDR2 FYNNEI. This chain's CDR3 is CASSVGPGVFF. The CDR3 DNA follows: TGTGCCAGCAGTGTCGGCCCCGGGGTGTTTTTT.

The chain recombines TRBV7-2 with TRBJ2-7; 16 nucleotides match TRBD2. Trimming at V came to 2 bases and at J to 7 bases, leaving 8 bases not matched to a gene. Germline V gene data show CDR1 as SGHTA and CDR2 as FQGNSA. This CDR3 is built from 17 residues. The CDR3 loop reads CASSLTGTSGGAREQYF. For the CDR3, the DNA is TGTGCCAGCAGCTTAACCGGGACTAGCGGGGGGGCCAGGGAGCAGTACTTC.

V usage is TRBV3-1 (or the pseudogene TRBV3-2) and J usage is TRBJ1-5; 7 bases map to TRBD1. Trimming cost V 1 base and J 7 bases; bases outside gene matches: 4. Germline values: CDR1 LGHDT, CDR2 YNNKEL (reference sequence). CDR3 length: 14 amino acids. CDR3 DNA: TGTGCCAGCAGCCAAGGAACAGGGGAACAGCCCCAGCATTTT. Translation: CASSQGTGEQPQHF.

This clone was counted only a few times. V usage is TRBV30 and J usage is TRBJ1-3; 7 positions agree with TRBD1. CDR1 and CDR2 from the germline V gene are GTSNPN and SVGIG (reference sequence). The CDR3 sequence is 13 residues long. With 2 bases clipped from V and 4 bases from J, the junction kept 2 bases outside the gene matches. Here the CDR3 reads CAWSTGDGNTIYF. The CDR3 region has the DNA TGTGCCTGGAGTACAGGGGACGGAAACACCATATATTTT.

DNA of the CDR3: TGTGCCAGCAGTGAAGCGCTTCGGGGACTAACTCGGGATACGCAGTATTTT. This sequence encodes CASSEALRGLTRDTQYF. V and J are TRBV2 and TRBJ2-3, with 7 bases that match TRBD2. The germline V gene encodes CDR1 SNHLY and CDR2 FYNNEI. Trimming cost V 0 bases and J 6 bases; bases outside gene matches: 12. CDR3 length: 17 residues.

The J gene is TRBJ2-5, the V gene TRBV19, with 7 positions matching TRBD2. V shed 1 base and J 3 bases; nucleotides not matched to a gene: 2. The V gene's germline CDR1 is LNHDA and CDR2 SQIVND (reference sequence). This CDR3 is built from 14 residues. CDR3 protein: CASSIGTREETQYF. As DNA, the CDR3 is TGTGCCAGTAGTATAGGGACTAGGGAAGAGACCCAGTACTTC.

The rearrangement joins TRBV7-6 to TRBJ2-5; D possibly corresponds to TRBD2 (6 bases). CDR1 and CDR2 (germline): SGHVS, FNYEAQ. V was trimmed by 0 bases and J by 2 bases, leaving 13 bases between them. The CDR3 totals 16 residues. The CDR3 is CASSLAHIGGQETQYF. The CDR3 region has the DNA TGTGCCAGCAGCTTAGCGCATATCGGGGGACAAGAGACCCAGTACTTC.

CDR3 bases: TGTGCCTGGAGGGAGGACAGGGTCTACGAGCAGTACTTC. Its translation: CAWREDRVYEQYF. The rearrangement uses TRBV30 and TRBJ2-7, with TRBD1 identical over 8 bases. The CDR3 is 13 residues long. Germline CDR1 GTSNPN, CDR2 SVGIG (reference sequence). With V trimmed by 3 bases and J by 3 bases, 4 bases remained unmatched.

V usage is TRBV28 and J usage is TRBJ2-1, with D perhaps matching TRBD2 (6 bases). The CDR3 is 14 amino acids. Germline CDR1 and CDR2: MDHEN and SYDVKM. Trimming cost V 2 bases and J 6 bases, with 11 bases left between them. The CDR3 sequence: CASSLGGIRNEQFF. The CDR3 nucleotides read TGTGCCAGCAGTTTAGGGGGGATTCGCAATGAGCAGTTCTTC.

CDR3 in amino acids: CAGSGQTCNEQFF. As DNA, the CDR3 is TGTGCCGGCTCGGGACAGACCTGCAATGAGCAGTTCTTC. The genes are TRBV27 and TRBJ2-1; TRBD1 aligns across 7 bases. There are 13 residues in the CDR3. V trimming: 11 bases; J trimming: 6 bases; junction bases outside the gene matches: 10. Germline assignment: CDR1 MNHEY and CDR2 SMNVEV (reference sequence).

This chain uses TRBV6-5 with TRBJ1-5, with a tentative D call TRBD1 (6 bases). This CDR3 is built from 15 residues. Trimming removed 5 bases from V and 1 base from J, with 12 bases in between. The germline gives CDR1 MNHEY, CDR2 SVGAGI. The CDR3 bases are TGTGCCAGCAGTACAGGGTGGGGAAGCAATCAGCCCCAGCATTTT. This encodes CASSTGWGSNQPQHF.

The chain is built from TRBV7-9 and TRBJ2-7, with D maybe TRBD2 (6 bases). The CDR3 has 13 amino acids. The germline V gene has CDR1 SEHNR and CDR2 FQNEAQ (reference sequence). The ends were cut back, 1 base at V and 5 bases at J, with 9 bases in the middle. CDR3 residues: CASSLGGVDEQYF. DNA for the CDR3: TGTGCCAGCAGCTTAGGGGGGGTCGACGAGCAGTACTTC.